This T cell receptor beta chain was obtained from a study of T cells in women clearing cervical HPV infection. Study-wide points: Effector/memory and HPV-specific T cells were not isolated, and association timing is unknown. Richness differences could reflect unmeasured T-cell content per sample. CIN3+ cases had significantly higher TCR richness than controls; evenness did not differ.

The ends were cut back, 7 bases at V and 0 bases at J, with 13 bases in the middle. Germline V gene data show CDR1 as SNHLY and CDR2 as FYNNEI. The CDR3 spans 14 residues. Note on this clone: The antigen remains unidentified. The CDR3 goes on 3 residues after the read ends, and that part is filled in from the germline J gene.

Average input was about 1.2 ug genomic DNA for immunoSEQ TCR beta CDR3 amplification. TCRdb keeps only in-frame clones here, not all; method: immunoSEQ multiplex PCR. This table holds over 20,000 clones. Sequenced: blood buffy coat. The source is a woman between 18 and 69 years old with a cervical HPV16 infection that either progressed to CIN3+ or cleared (not recorded which). J is TRBJ2-7 and V is TRBV2, with D maybe TRBD2 (6 bases). CDR3 DNA, as far as it was read: TGTGCCAGCACCGGGACTGGAAACTCCTACGAG. Protein product: CASTGTGNSYE. The whole CDR3 protein is CASTGTGNSYEQYF.